A single sample is the source of the 16 T cell receptor beta chains below, sequenced in a study of blood T cell repertoires in COVID-19. Sequencing was performed with immunoSEQ multiplex PCR; in TCRdb, only in-frame clones are kept and a portion is missing. The table records 70,000 or so clones, about nine tenths of them present only once. Specimen: peripheral blood. The receptors come from a woman between 18 and 30 years old with acute or convalescent COVID-19.

The chain combines TRBV6-2 or TRBV6-3 with TRBJ2-1; 9 nucleotides match TRBD2. V gave up 5 bases and J gave up 4 bases; unmatched junction bases: 6. The CDR3 consists of 15 residues. CDR1 and CDR2 from the germline V gene are MNHEY and SVGEGT. CDR3 DNA sequence: TGTGCCAGCAGTACCCGACTAGCGGCATACAATGAGCAGTTCTTC. It is translated as CASSTRLAAYNEQFF.

The chain is built from TRBV3-1 (or the pseudogene TRBV3-2) and TRBJ2-7, with TRBD2 matching 9 bases. Germline lookup yields CDR1 LGHDT and CDR2 YNNKEL (reference sequence). The V and J ends lost 1 base and 2 bases, in that order; junction bases with no gene match: 6. This CDR3 is built from 16 residues. The CDR3 is CASSQAWGGRAYEQYF. DNA of the CDR3: TGTGCCAGCAGCCAAGCCTGGGGCGGGAGGGCCTACGAGCAGTACTTC.

The chain employs TRBV2 and TRBJ2-7; 8 bases fit TRBD1. Unmatched junction bases numbered 7, after V lost 6 bases and J lost 3 bases. Germline CDR1 is SNHLY and CDR2 is FYNNEI. The CDR3 is 14 residues long. CDR3 sequence reads: CASSEQGENYEQYF. As DNA, the CDR3 is TGTGCCAGCAGCGAACAGGGGGAGAACTACGAGCAGTACTTC.

This rearrangement joins TRBV7-8 to TRBJ1-4, with a weak D call TRBD1 (5 bases). V lost 5 bases, J lost 5 bases, and 18 bases lay in between. This CDR3 contains 16 residues. CDR1 SGHVS and CDR2 FQNEAQ come from the germline V gene. CDR3 bases: TGTGCCAGCAGCCCAGATCACAGGAGTTCAAATGAAAAACTGTTTTTT. Residues: CASSPDHRSSNEKLFF.

The chain uses TRBV10-3 and TRBJ1-3, with 7 bases matching TRBD1. The CDR3 consists of 14 residues. V shed 6 bases, J shed 3 bases, and the junction held 5 bases outside the gene matches. Looked up from germline, CDR1 is ENHRY and CDR2 is SYGVKD. CDR3 sequence reads: CAIRGDSSGNTIYF. CDR3 nucleotide sequence: TGTGCCATCAGGGGGGACAGCAGTGGAAACACCATATATTTT.

The chain has TRBV11-2 and TRBJ2-1; 8 bases agree with TRBD2. Losses at the gene ends were 6 bases for V and 9 bases for J; bases not matched to a gene: 7. There are 13 residues in the CDR3. Germline loops: CDR1 SGHAT, CDR2 FQNNGV. The CDR3 loop reads CASSPDRGGEQFF. In DNA form, the CDR3 reads TGTGCCAGCAGTCCTGACCGGGGGGGTGAGCAGTTCTTC. Complete variable domain (other parts from reference TRBV11-2 and TRBJ2-1): EAGVAQSPRYKIIEKRQSVAFWCNPISGHATLYWYQQILGQGPKLLIQFQNNGVVDDSQLPKDRFSAERLKGVDSTLKIQPAKLEDSAVYLCASSPDRGGEQFFGPGTRLTVL.

This CDR3 is CASSLNREQKETQYF. The CDR3 DNA reads TGTGCCAGCAGCTTAAACAGGGAACAGAAAGAGACCCAGTACTTC. The chain carries TRBV5-4 and TRBJ2-5; tentative D call: TRBD1 (6 bases). The length of the CDR3 is 15 residues. CDR1 is SGHNT and CDR2 is YYREEE in the germline V gene (reference sequence). Trimming took off 2 bases at V and 3 bases at J, with 14 bases between the two ends. Complete variable domain (other parts from reference TRBV5-4 and TRBJ2-5): ETGVTQSPTHLIKTRGQQVTLRCSSQSGHNTVSWYQQALGQGPQFIFQYYREEENGRGNFPPRFSGLQFPNYSSELNVNALELDDSALYLCASSLNREQKETQYFGPGTRLLVL.

The chain uses TRBV18 and TRBJ1-1; TRBD1 aligns across 8 bases. This CDR3 contains 13 residues. Germline CDR1 is KGHSH and CDR2 is LQKENI. The V segment lost 6 bases and the J segment 4 bases; nucleotides outside the gene matches: 4. Here the CDR3 reads CASSPGQGTEAFF. The CDR3, as DNA: TGTGCCAGCTCCCCCGGACAGGGCACTGAAGCTTTCTTT.

The chain couples TRBV7-2 to TRBJ1-4; D call uncertain. CDR1 and CDR2 (germline): SGHTA, FQGNSA. Trimming left V 2 bases short and J 5 bases short, with 6 bases between. CDR3 length: 13 residues. In DNA form, the CDR3 reads TGTGCCAGCAGCTTACCCTCGAATGAAAAACTGTTTTTT. As protein: CASSLPSNEKLFF.

V is TRBV2 and J is TRBJ2-1; the match to TRBD2 covers 10 bases. V was clipped by 7 bases and J by 5 bases; unmatched bases: 8. The germline V gene has CDR1 SNHLY and CDR2 FYNNEI. This CDR3 spans 15 amino acids. CDR3: CASMKLAGLNNEQFF. CDR3 DNA: TGTGCCAGCATGAAACTAGCGGGGCTTAACAATGAGCAGTTCTTC.

The V gene is TRBV30, the J gene TRBJ2-3; TRBD2 matches at 8 bases. Per germline, CDR1 GTSNPN and CDR2 SVGIG (reference sequence). This CDR3 region has 14 residues. Losses at the gene ends were 1 base for V and 2 bases for J; bases not matched to a gene: 2. The DNA for the CDR3 is TGTGCCTGGAGTGGGACTAGCTTCACAGATACGCAGTATTTT. Its protein is CAWSGTSFTDTQYF.

This clone was picked up one time. The rearrangement uses TRBV5-6 and TRBJ2-1; TRBD2 matches at 8 bases. CDR1 is SGHDT, CDR2 YYEEEE, per germline. The CDR3 has 15 residues. V lost 4 bases, J lost 6 bases, and 9 bases stayed unmatched. CDR3 in amino acids: CASSLTGTRSNEQFF. The DNA for the CDR3 is TGTGCCAGCAGCCTGACCGGGACTAGAAGCAATGAGCAGTTCTTC.

The chain combines TRBV7-8 with TRBJ2-3, with a tentative D call TRBD2 (6 bases). The V and J ends lost 1 base and 3 bases respectively, with 14 bases between them. The V gene's germline CDR1 is SGHVS and CDR2 FQNEAQ. CDR3 length: 16 amino acids. In DNA, the CDR3 is TGTGCCAGCAGCTTAGAGGAGGGCATCAGAACAGATACGCAGTATTTT. Translating gives CASSLEEGIRTDTQYF.

The chain recombines TRBV7-2 with TRBJ1-6; D is perhaps TRBD1 (6 bases). This CDR3 has 17 residues. V shed 4 bases and J shed 0 bases, with 13 bases lying between them. Germline V CDR1 and CDR2: SGHTA, FQGNSA. CDR3 region: CASSSPDRSSYNSPLHF. The CDR3 DNA reads as TGTGCCAGCAGCTCGCCTGACAGGAGCTCCTATAATTCACCCCTCCACTTT.

The chain recombines TRBV29-1 with TRBJ1-1, with TRBD1 identical over 9 bases. The CDR3 is 16 residues long. Germline V CDR1 and CDR2: SQVTM, ANQGSEA. V was pared by 7 bases and J by 3 bases, with 15 bases of the junction left unmatched. The CDR3 DNA sequence: TGCAGCGCCGGACCCCGGGACAGGGTAGCGGACACTGAAGCTTTCTTT. It is translated as CSAGPRDRVADTEAFF.

CDR3 protein: CASSFGDTVSPLHF. In DNA form, the CDR3 reads TGTGCCAGCAGTTTTGGCGACACGGTATCACCCCTCCACTTT. This chain links TRBV28 with TRBJ1-6; no clear D gene. The V end was cut by 3 bases, the J end by 10 bases, with 13 bases between. CDR3 length: 14 amino acids. The V gene's germline CDR1 is MDHEN and CDR2 SYDVKM.